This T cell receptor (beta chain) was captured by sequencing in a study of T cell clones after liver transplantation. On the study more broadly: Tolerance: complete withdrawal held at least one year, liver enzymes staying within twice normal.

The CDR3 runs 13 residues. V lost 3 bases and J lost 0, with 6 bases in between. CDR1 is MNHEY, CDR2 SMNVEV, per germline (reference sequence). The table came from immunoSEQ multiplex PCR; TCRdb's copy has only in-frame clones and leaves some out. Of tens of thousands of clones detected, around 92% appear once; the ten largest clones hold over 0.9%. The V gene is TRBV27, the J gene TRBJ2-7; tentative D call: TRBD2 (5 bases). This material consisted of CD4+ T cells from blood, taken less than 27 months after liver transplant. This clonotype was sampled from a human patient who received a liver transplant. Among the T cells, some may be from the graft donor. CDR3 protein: CASSLTNSYEQYF. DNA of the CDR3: TGTGCCAGCAGTTTGACTAACTCCTACGAGCAGTACTTC.